Below are 27 T cell receptor beta chains sequenced from a single sample in a study of T cell responses to AZD1222 COVID-19 vaccine. The repertoire was sequenced with immunoSEQ multiplex PCR; TCRdb's copy has only in-frame clones and lacks some. The sample lists some 110,000 clones, about 86% occurring once. Here the sequenced sample was peripheral blood, taken 28 days after the second AZD1222 dose. The receptors were gathered from an adult who received the AZD1222 COVID-19 vaccine.

This clone was seen just once. The chain has TRBV5-1 and TRBJ2-2; TRBD2 matches 10 bases. V was pared by 4 bases and J by 2 bases, with 5 bases of the junction left unmatched. Looked up from germline, CDR1 is SGHRS and CDR2 is YFSETQ. The CDR3 has 16 amino acids. Here the CDR3 reads CASSQLAGGNTGELFF. The CDR3 DNA reads TGCGCCAGCAGCCAGTTAGCGGGAGGCAACACCGGGGAGCTGTTTTTT. The entire variable domain, with the rest obtained from reference TRBV5-1 and TRBJ2-2, is as follows: KAGVTQTPRYLIKTRGQQVTLSCSPISGHRSVSWYQQTPGQGLQFLFEYFSETQRNKGNFPGRFSGRQFSNSRSEMNVSTLELGDSALYLCASSQLAGGNTGELFFGEGSRLTVL.

This chain joins TRBV5-1 and TRBJ2-5; TRBD2 aligns across 8 bases. CDR1 is SGHRS, CDR2 YFSETQ, per germline. The CDR3 is made up of 14 amino acids. Trimming cost V 2 bases and J 4 bases; bases outside gene matches: 4. The CDR3 coding sequence is TGCGCCAGCAGCTTCCCCGGGGGGGGAGAGACCCAGTACTTC. It specifies CASSFPGGGETQYF.

This chain uses TRBV3-1 (or the pseudogene TRBV3-2) with TRBJ1-2; no firm D call. The V gene's germline CDR1 is LGHDT and CDR2 YNNKEL (reference sequence). Trimming removed 4 bases from V and 4 bases from J, with 10 bases in between. This CDR3 region has 13 residues. The CDR3: CASSPTRIYGYTF. The CDR3 DNA follows: TGTGCCAGCAGCCCGACACGCATCTATGGCTACACCTTC.

This clone appeared a single time. The gene calls are TRBV2 and TRBJ1-5; D gene uncertain. The V gene lost 2 bases and the J gene lost 5 bases, with 4 bases spanning the gap. Per germline, CDR1 SNHLY and CDR2 FYNNEI. The CDR3 runs to 12 residues. Here the CDR3 reads CASSETYQPQHF. CDR3 coding DNA: TGTGCCAGCAGTGAAACGTATCAGCCCCAGCATTTT. Complete variable domain (other parts from reference TRBV2 and TRBJ1-5): EPEVTQTPSHQVTQMGQEVILRCVPISNHLYFYWYRQILGQKVEFLVSFYNNEISEKSEIFDDQFSVERPDGSNFTLKIRSTKLEDSAMYFCASSETYQPQHFGDGTRLSIL.

This clone was observed a handful of times. The chain links TRBV5-3 to TRBJ1-6, with D possibly TRBD1 on 5 matching bases. TRBV5-3 is an ORF; its function is uncertain. V lost 5 bases, J lost 7 bases, and 13 bases lay in between. CDR3 length equals 14 residues. The CDR3 sequence: CARRGGEENSPLHF. CDR3 DNA: TGTGCCAGAAGGGGGGGTGAAGAGAATTCACCCCTCCACTTT.

J is TRBJ2-3 and V is TRBV7-6; D tentatively reads TRBD1 or TRBD2 (5 bases each). Germline CDR1 is SGHVS and CDR2 is FNYEAQ. This CDR3 has 15 amino acids. With 5 bases removed from V and 5 bases from J, the gap between germline ends came to 17 bases. CDR3 DNA sequence: TGTGCCAGCAGCCCACCGGGGCCAGTGGGAGATACGCAGTATTTT. As protein: CASSPPGPVGDTQYF.

This clone was counted once. The chain uses TRBV9 and TRBJ2-1; 11 bases fit TRBD2. Trimming at V came to 3 bases and at J to 5 bases, leaving 4 bases not matched to a gene. The CDR3 is 15 residues long. Germline V gene data show CDR1 as SGDLS and CDR2 as YYNGEE. The CDR3 region is CASSGLAGGNNEQFF. DNA of the CDR3: TGTGCCAGCAGCGGTCTAGCGGGAGGTAACAATGAGCAGTTCTTC.

This chain joins TRBV3-1 (or the pseudogene TRBV3-2) and TRBJ1-1; D remains unclear. Germline lookup yields CDR1 LGHDT and CDR2 YNNKEL (reference sequence). V dropped 2 bases and J dropped 3 bases, with 10 bases sitting between them. The CDR3 extends over 14 amino acids. CDR3 region: CASSQKWEYTEAFF. Here the CDR3 DNA reads TGTGCCAGCAGCCAAAAATGGGAGTACACTGAAGCTTTCTTT.

The gene calls are TRBV28 and TRBJ2-4, with D possibly TRBD1 on 5 matching bases. The length of the CDR3 is 15 residues. Germline CDR1 is MDHEN and CDR2 is SYDVKM. Trimming took 5 bases from V and 7 from J, leaving 18 bases between them. Here the CDR3 DNA reads TGTGCCAGCAGTCTCAGGGAAAATATAGGGAACATTCAGTACTTC. It specifies CASSLRENIGNIQYF. The whole variable domain, filled in from reference TRBV28 and TRBJ2-4, reads DVKVTQSSRYLVKRTGEKVFLECVQDMDHENMFWYRQDPGLGLRLIYFSYDVKMKEKGDIPEGYSVSREKKERFSLILESASTNQTSMYLCASSLRENIGNIQYFGAGTRLSVL.

The chain has TRBV6-2 or TRBV6-3 and TRBJ1-2; TRBD1 is a possible D gene (5 bases). Trimming left V 3 bases short and J 4 bases short, with 15 bases between. CDR1 and CDR2 from the germline V gene are MNHEY and SVGEGT. The CDR3 has 15 amino acids. CDR3 sequence (DNA): TGTGCCAGCAGTTATCCCTTACAGGCATCCTATGGCTACACCTTC. Its translation: CASSYPLQASYGYTF.

V and J are TRBV5-8 and TRBJ1-2; D might be TRBD1 (6 bases). The CDR3 spans 16 residues. The V gene's germline CDR1 is SGHTS and CDR2 YDEGEE. Between the trimmed V and J ends, which lost 4 bases and 4 bases, there was a span of 20 bases. CDR3 nucleotide sequence: TGTGCCAGCAGCGGAGGACAGAGGGATTTTGTCTATGGCTACACCTTC. Its translation is CASSGGQRDFVYGYTF.

V and J are TRBV5-1 and TRBJ1-1, with 7 bases lining up with TRBD1. This CDR3 comprises 16 residues. With V trimmed by 4 bases and J by 2 bases, 11 bases remained unmatched. CDR1 and CDR2 (germline): SGHRS, YFSETQ. CDR3 protein: CASSQSLTGKNTEAFF. The CDR3 region has the DNA TGCGCCAGCAGCCAGAGCCTGACAGGGAAAAACACTGAAGCTTTCTTT.

The CDR3 sequence is CASSATGGQETQYF. Here the CDR3 DNA reads TGTGCCAGCAGCGCAACCGGAGGCCAAGAGACCCAGTACTTC. V usage is TRBV7-3 and J usage is TRBJ2-5, with TRBD2 as a possible D gene (5 bases). Trimming stripped 5 bases from V and 1 base from J, with 11 bases between. This CDR3 is 14 amino acids long. From germline, CDR1 is SGHTA and CDR2 FQGTGA.

CDR3 protein: CASSQGAVPGWNTGELFF. CDR3 coding DNA: TGTGCCAGCAGCCAAGGAGCTGTCCCGGGTTGGAACACCGGGGAGCTGTTTTTT. V is TRBV3-1 (or the pseudogene TRBV3-2) and J is TRBJ2-2, with D hard to call. Trimming took 1 base from V and 1 from J, leaving 16 bases between them. The CDR3 loop spans 18 amino acids. The germline gives CDR1 LGHDT, CDR2 YNNKEL (reference sequence).

About this clone: Other DNA sequences of this sample code for an identical CDR3. The V call is TRBV7-2, the J call TRBJ1-2; a possible D gene is TRBD1 (5 bases). V was pared by 1 base and J by 0 bases, with 6 bases between. This CDR3 is 14 amino acids long. Looked up from germline, CDR1 is SGHTA and CDR2 is FQGNSA. CDR3 in amino acids: CASSLGGTNYGYTF. CDR3 coding DNA: TGTGCCAGCAGCTTAGGGGGGACTAACTATGGCTACACCTTC.

The chain recombines TRBV27 with TRBJ1-5; D is unclear. In germline, CDR1 is MNHEY, CDR2 SMNVEV (reference sequence). This CDR3 has 17 amino acids. V lost 1 base, J lost 6 bases, and 19 bases lay in between. Here the CDR3 reads CASSLWGHRLIGQPQHF. CDR3 DNA: TGTGCCAGCAGTTTATGGGGTCACCGGCTGATAGGTCAGCCCCAGCATTTT.

The chain couples TRBV5-6 to TRBJ2-1; 13 bases fit TRBD2. Per the germline V gene, CDR1 is SGHDT and CDR2 is YYEEEE. The V gene end was trimmed by 6 bases and the J gene end by 8 bases; junction bases not matched to a gene: 8. CDR3 length: 15 residues. The CDR3 is CASTWTSGSNHEQFF. DNA for the CDR3: TGTGCCAGCACCTGGACTAGCGGGAGTAACCATGAGCAGTTCTTC.

The V gene is TRBV5-1, the J gene TRBJ2-3, with 8 bases matching TRBD2. Trimming cost V 8 bases and J 0 bases; bases outside gene matches: 5. CDR3 length: 14 residues. Germline V gene sequence: CDR1 SGHRS, CDR2 YFSETQ. In DNA, the CDR3 is TGCGCCAGTCATAGCGGGACTAGCACAGATACGCAGTATTTT. Translation gives CASHSGTSTDTQYF.

The rearrangement joins TRBV27 to TRBJ1-5; 7 bases align to TRBD1. The junction had 7 bases not matched to a gene; V was cut back by 5 bases and J by 6 bases. CDR1 and CDR2 (germline): MNHEY, SMNVEV (reference sequence). The CDR3 runs to 14 residues. CDR3 amino acids: CASSPLDRAQPQHF. The CDR3 DNA follows: TGTGCCAGCAGTCCGCTTGACAGGGCTCAGCCCCAGCATTTT.

CDR3 loop: CASSLLGLPDTDTQYF. For the CDR3, the DNA is TGCGCCAGCAGCTTACTAGGACTTCCTGACACAGATACGCAGTATTTT. The V and J genes are TRBV5-1 and TRBJ2-3, with D possibly TRBD2 on 5 matching bases. Germline V CDR1 and CDR2: SGHRS, YFSETQ. The CDR3 totals 16 residues. Between the trimmed V and J ends, which lost 2 bases and 2 bases, there was a span of 15 bases.

The chain is built from TRBV29-1 and TRBJ1-2, with a possible D match to TRBD1 (5 bases). The germline CDR1 and CDR2 sequences are SQVTM and ANQGSEA. This CDR3 has 12 residues. The V and J ends lost 4 bases and 4 bases respectively, with 10 bases between them. CDR3 amino acids: CSVVGGSYGYTF. The CDR3, as DNA: TGCAGCGTTGTTGGGGGTTCCTATGGCTACACCTTC.

The chain recombines TRBV5-1 with TRBJ1-3, with D perhaps TRBD1 (6 bases). The CDR3 is made up of 14 amino acids. Germline V gene sequence: CDR1 SGHRS, CDR2 YFSETQ. V gave up 4 bases and J gave up 1 base, with 9 bases separating them. CDR3 protein: CASSVDRSGNTIYF. In DNA form, the CDR3 reads TGCGCCAGCAGCGTGGACAGATCTGGAAACACCATATATTTT.

This clone was picked up a small number of times. The V gene is TRBV4-2, the J gene TRBJ2-1, with 9 bases fitting TRBD2. The CDR3 covers 16 residues. V lost 0 bases to trimming and J lost 6 bases; unmatched junction nucleotides: 6. The germline gives CDR1 LGHNA, CDR2 YNFKEQ. CDR3 DNA: TGTGCCAGCAGCCAAGATTTCGCGGGAGGGTTCAATGAGCAGTTCTTC. This codes for CASSQDFAGGFNEQFF.

V is TRBV10-3 and J is TRBJ1-5; the D is unclear. V gave up 10 bases and J gave up 3 bases, with 10 bases separating them. The CDR3 loop spans 12 amino acids. Per germline, CDR1 ENHRY and CDR2 SYGVKD. In nucleotides, the CDR3 is TGTGCCAGCGGTGTAGACAATCAGCCCCAGCATTTT. Amino acids: CASGVDNQPQHF.

This chain connects TRBV27 to TRBJ1-6, with a possible D match to TRBD1 (5 bases). Trimming took off 4 bases at V and 5 bases at J, with 9 bases between the two ends. CDR1 and CDR2 from the germline V gene are MNHEY and SMNVEV (reference sequence). The CDR3 runs to 14 residues. The CDR3 DNA is TGTGCCAGCAGTTGGGACGGCAATAATTCACCCCTCCACTTT. Amino acids: CASSWDGNNSPLHF.

This clone was found once. The V gene is TRBV19, the J gene TRBJ1-6; D remains unclear. Germline V CDR1 and CDR2: LNHDA, SQIVND (reference sequence). V was pared by 1 base and J by 7 bases, with 8 bases between. This CDR3 comprises 14 residues. CDR3 coding DNA: TGTGCCAGTAGTATAGTTCGTGGGAATTCACCCCTCCACTTT. This gives the protein CASSIVRGNSPLHF.

The rearrangement links TRBV27 to TRBJ2-2; unclear D gene. Looked up from germline, CDR1 is MNHEY and CDR2 is SMNVEV (reference sequence). Trimming removed 6 bases from V and 12 bases from J, with 11 bases in between. CDR3 length: 11 residues. The CDR3 protein is CASRRETQLFF. In nucleotides, the CDR3 is TGTGCCAGCAGGCGAGAAACCCAGCTGTTTTTT.